The present TCR beta chain was sequenced within a study of response to subunit inactivated influenza vaccine. Findings and limits, study-wide: Authors suggested seasonal influenza vaccinations each recruit few new T cells.

CDR1 is ENHRY and CDR2 is SYGVKD in the germline V gene. This CDR3 is 15 amino acids long. V lost 0 bases and J 5 bases, leaving 13 bases between the germline ends. Comments on this clonotype: Its antigen is as yet unknown.

TCRdb used MiXCR to reprocess the RT-PCR reads, holding one entry per CDR3 protein. The sample holds around 750,000 distinct CDR3 sequences, 20% to 25% seen once. The J gene is TRBJ2-5, the V gene TRBV10-3; D is unclear. Material: PBMCs from blood, obtained 5 to 6 days after vaccination. This receptor was identified in a man aged 45-60 years who received an inactivated influenza vaccine. CDR3 DNA: TGTGCCATCAGTGAGTCCGGGCTAGGGCGGGAGACCCAGTACTTC. It codes for CAISESGLGRETQYF.